These 26 T cell receptor beta chains were all obtained from the same sample, sequenced in a study of CD8+ T cells in alopecia areata. The authors extracted RNA and reverse transcribed it into cDNA as the sequencing template. The table came from immunoSEQ multiplex PCR; TCRdb's copy has only in-frame clones and leaves some out. The repertoire consists of about 200,000 clones, with approximately 56% occurring once and the leading ten covering around 3.2%. Treatment denoted: oral pan-JAK inhibitor, 5-10 mg twice daily. The sequencing used CD4+ T cells sorted from blood, collected at week 4, from a patient treated with tofacitinib. These TCRs come from a human donor with alopecia areata.

The chain joins TRBV30 to TRBJ2-7; 11 nucleotides align to TRBD1. The ends lost 3 bases at V and 6 bases at J; junction bases unmatched: 7. The germline V gene has CDR1 GTSNPN and CDR2 SVGIG (reference sequence). CDR3 size: 14 residues. DNA of the CDR3: TGTGCCTGGAGGAAACCGGGGACAGGGGGCGAGCAGTACTTC. Translated, it gives CAWRKPGTGGEQYF. Together with reference TRBV30 and TRBJ2-7, the CDR3 gives the full variable domain: SQTIHQWPATLVQPVGSPLSLECTVEGTSNPNLYWYRQAAGRGLQLLFYSVGIGQISSEVPQNLSASRPQDRQFILSSKKLLLSDSGFYLCAWRKPGTGGEQYFGPGTRLTVT.

Regarding this clone: This CDR3 is also generated by other DNA sequences in the sample. The chain recombines TRBV5-6 with TRBJ1-2; no definite D call. The germline V gene encodes CDR1 SGHDT and CDR2 YYEEEE. V was pared by 4 bases and J by 0 bases, with 7 bases between. CDR3 size: 13 residues. The CDR3 reads CASSLGPNYGYTF. The CDR3 nucleotides are TGTGCCAGCAGCCTCGGGCCTAACTATGGCTACACCTTC.

In regard to this clone: The same CDR3 also results from other DNA sequences found in this sample. V is TRBV29-1 and J is TRBJ1-3; D is unresolved. Germline assignment: CDR1 SQVTM and CDR2 ANQGSEA. V lost 1 base and J 4 bases, leaving 5 bases between the germline ends. The CDR3 is 12 residues long. The CDR3 sequence is CSVEAAGNTIYF. The CDR3, as DNA: TGCAGCGTTGAAGCGGCCGGAAACACCATATATTTT.

The chain is built from TRBV5-4 and TRBJ1-4, with 9 bases identical to TRBD1. Germline-derived CDR1 and CDR2 are SGHNT and YYREEE (reference sequence). V lost 8 bases, J lost 7 bases, and 9 bases stayed unmatched. The CDR3 runs 14 residues. The CDR3 nucleotides are TGTGCCAGTGGACAGGGGATTGCGAGTGAAAAACTGTTTTTT. Its translation is CASGQGIASEKLFF.

J is TRBJ2-6 and V is TRBV29-1; TRBD2 matches 8 bases. This CDR3 spans 18 amino acids. Germline CDR1 and CDR2: SQVTM and ANQGSEA. J gave up 0 bases and V 3 bases, and 10 bases lay outside the gene matches. The CDR3 here is CSVEGRGGGPSGANVLTF. The CDR3 coding sequence is TGCAGCGTTGAGGGGCGTGGCGGGGGGCCCTCTGGGGCCAACGTCCTGACTTTC.

The chain combines TRBV30 with TRBJ2-1; a weak D match, TRBD2 (6 bases). CDR3 length: 15 amino acids. Germline V lookup: CDR1 GTSNPN, CDR2 SVGIG (reference sequence). The V gene lost 2 bases and the J gene lost 4 bases, with 15 bases spanning the gap. This chain's CDR3 is CAWSRALGGYNEQFF. The DNA of the CDR3 is TGTGCCTGGAGTCGGGCCTTGGGGGGTTACAATGAGCAGTTCTTC. Looking up the rest from reference TRBV30 and TRBJ2-1 gives the full variable domain: SQTIHQWPATLVQPVGSPLSLECTVEGTSNPNLYWYRQAAGRGLQLLFYSVGIGQISSEVPQNLSASRPQDRQFILSSKKLLLSDSGFYLCAWSRALGGYNEQFFGPGTRLTVL.

Remarks on this clone: Other DNA sequences from this sample encode an identical CDR3 as well. The chain employs TRBV30 and TRBJ2-7, with 7 bases identical to TRBD2. This CDR3 has 11 residues. From germline, CDR1 is GTSNPN and CDR2 SVGIG (reference sequence). J gave up 4 bases and V 3 bases, and 0 bases lay outside the gene matches. The CDR3 reads CAWSGRYEQYF. In nucleotides, the CDR3 is TGTGCCTGGAGCGGGAGGTACGAGCAGTACTTC.

This clone occurred once. This rearrangement joins TRBV27 to TRBJ1-6, with D unresolved. V was cut by 0 bases and J by 16 bases, with 13 bases left in between. This CDR3 spans 13 amino acids. Per germline, CDR1 MNHEY and CDR2 SMNVEV (reference sequence). The CDR3 nucleotides are TGTGCCAGCAGTTTATCGGGCAGGCGCCGACTCCACTTT. Residues: CASSLSGRRRLHF.

This clone has only a few counts. V gene TRBV29-1 combines with J gene TRBJ2-1; 8 bases are a match to TRBD1. The CDR3 is 14 amino acids. Germline CDR1 and CDR2: SQVTM and ANQGSEA. V lost 6 bases and J lost 7; bases outside the gene matches: 11. CDR3 DNA sequence: TGCAGCGTGGATCCAGGGGGCGCGCGGAATGAGCAGTTCTTC. Protein sequence: CSVDPGGARNEQFF.

The CDR3 DNA reads as TGTGCCAGCGAGGGTGTAGCTACGCAGTATTTT. It is translated as CASEGVATQYF. The rearrangement links TRBV2 to TRBJ2-3; possible D gene TRBD2, 5 bases. The V gene's germline CDR1 is SNHLY and CDR2 FYNNEI. The V end lost 8 bases, the J end lost 8 bases, and 11 bases lay between the germline ends. This CDR3 spans 11 amino acids.

The rearrangement joins TRBV28 to TRBJ1-2; unclear D gene. CDR1 and CDR2 from the germline V gene are MDHEN and SYDVKM. This CDR3 has 15 residues. V was pared by 2 bases and J by 9 bases, with 19 bases between. CDR3 in DNA: TGTGCCAGCAGTTTACCCATAAATGCTGCCGCCCGCTACACCTTC. Residues: CASSLPINAAARYTF.

A remark on this clone: The junction does not match germline at one end; this may be a read error. The chain carries TRBV2 and TRBJ1-5, with D possibly matching TRBD1 (5 bases). Germline V gene data show CDR1 as SNHLY and CDR2 as FYNNEI. CDR3 length equals 13 residues. CDR3 in DNA: TGTGCCAGCCGTGATAGGGGCGTTCAGCCCCAGCATTTT. It encodes CASRDRGVQPQHF.

This chain joins TRBV2 and TRBJ1-5; no clear D gene. Trimming took off 0 bases at V and 4 bases at J, with 7 bases between the two ends. CDR1 SNHLY and CDR2 FYNNEI come from the germline V gene. The length of the CDR3 is 14 residues. CDR3 bases: TGTGCCAGCAGTGAAGCGCAAGGGAATCAGCCCCAGCATTTT. Protein product: CASSEAQGNQPQHF.

The chain recombines TRBV6-1 with TRBJ2-5, with 9 bases lining up with TRBD2. The CDR3 is 15 residues long. The germline V gene has CDR1 MNHNS and CDR2 SASEGT. The V gene end was trimmed by 2 bases and the J gene end by 1 base; junction bases not matched to a gene: 2. The CDR3 protein is CASSEMRGGQETQYF. CDR3 coding DNA: TGTGCCAGCAGTGAAATGCGGGGGGGCCAAGAGACCCAGTACTTC.

A note on this clone: The junction and the germline gene differ at one end; a read error may be behind it. The chain has TRBV10-3 and TRBJ1-5; the match to TRBD1 covers 10 bases. The CDR3 runs 13 residues. Germline-derived CDR1 and CDR2 are ENHRY and SYGVKD. The CDR3: CAISETGQGEFYF. CDR3 bases: TGTGCCATCAGTGAGACTGGACAGGGGGAATTCTATTTT.

This rearrangement joins TRBV29-1 to TRBJ1-1; 9 positions match TRBD1. After removal of 7 bases from V and 8 bases from J, the junction contained 5 bases not matched to a gene. The CDR3 totals 11 residues. Per germline, CDR1 SQVTM and CDR2 ANQGSEA. Here the CDR3 DNA reads TGCAGCGGGACAGGGGCGCGAGAAGCTTTCTTT. Protein sequence: CSGTGAREAFF.

The chain carries TRBV30 and TRBJ1-3, with 8 bases identical to TRBD1. CDR3 size: 14 residues. CDR1 is GTSNPN, CDR2 SVGIG, per germline (reference sequence). V shed 4 bases, J shed 3 bases, and the junction held 5 bases outside the gene matches. Here the CDR3 reads CAWTGRGLGNTIYF. DNA for the CDR3: TGTGCCTGGACCGGCAGGGGGCTTGGAAACACCATATATTTT.

The CDR3 bases are TGCAGCGTTGATGAGGACAGGGCGAAGACCCAGTACTTC. Residues: CSVDEDRAKTQYF. The chain carries TRBV29-1 and TRBJ2-5; the match to TRBD1 covers 8 bases. The CDR3 contains 13 residues. Germline CDR1 reads SQVTM; CDR2 reads ANQGSEA. The V gene end was trimmed by 3 bases and the J gene end by 6 bases; junction bases not matched to a gene: 6.

The chain carries TRBV25-1 and TRBJ2-2; D is uncertain. Germline V lookup: CDR1 MGHDK, CDR2 SYGVNS. The CDR3 length is 13 residues. V was cut by 0 bases and J by 8 bases, with 7 bases left in between. The CDR3 here is CASSEYRGGELFF. CDR3 DNA: TGTGCCAGCAGTGAATATCGTGGGGGGGAGCTGTTTTTT.

The chain has TRBV5-1 and TRBJ2-3, with 14 positions matching TRBD2. V lost 4 bases and J lost 5; bases outside the gene matches: 3. This CDR3 has 15 amino acids. CDR1 is SGHRS, CDR2 YFSETQ, per germline. CDR3 sequence reads: CASSPGLAGVDTQYF. DNA for the CDR3: TGCGCCAGCAGCCCGGGACTAGCGGGGGTAGATACGCAGTATTTT.

The chain recombines TRBV27 with TRBJ2-2; D is unresolved. CDR3 length equals 14 residues. Trimming took off 2 bases at V and 5 bases at J, with 9 bases between the two ends. The germline V gene has CDR1 MNHEY and CDR2 SMNVEV (reference sequence). CDR3 DNA: TGTGCCAGCAGTTTAACCGGGTGGACCGGGGAGCTGTTTTTT. Translation: CASSLTGWTGELFF.

The genes are TRBV5-1 and TRBJ2-2; D might be TRBD2 (5 bases). The germline V gene has CDR1 SGHRS and CDR2 YFSETQ. V gave up 4 bases and J gave up 0 bases, with 10 bases separating them. The CDR3 loop spans 15 amino acids. Written as DNA, the CDR3 is TGCGCCAGCAGCGTGAGGGCCGCGAACACCGGGGAGCTGTTTTTT. The encoded protein is CASSVRAANTGELFF.

The chain has TRBV29-1 and TRBJ2-3, with TRBD2 identical over 9 bases. The CDR3 contains 15 residues. Trimming cost V 5 bases and J 1 base; bases outside gene matches: 7. Germline CDR1 reads SQVTM; CDR2 reads ANQGSEA. CDR3 in amino acids: CSVSGRGGGTDTQYF. The DNA for the CDR3 is TGCAGCGTTTCGGGGCGGGGGGGCGGCACAGATACGCAGTATTTT.

V gene TRBV30 combines with J gene TRBJ2-5; TRBD2 matches at 8 bases. The CDR3 runs 13 residues. V was clipped by 4 bases and J by 2 bases; unmatched bases: 3. Germline lookup yields CDR1 GTSNPN and CDR2 SVGIG (reference sequence). The CDR3 spells CAWITGGQETQYF. In DNA form, the CDR3 reads TGTGCCTGGATTACGGGGGGGCAAGAGACCCAGTACTTC.

The rearrangement uses TRBV30 and TRBJ2-4; perhaps TRBD1 as D (5 bases). This CDR3 region has 12 residues. Germline lookup yields CDR1 GTSNPN and CDR2 SVGIG (reference sequence). The ends were cut back, 4 bases at V and 7 bases at J, with 11 bases in the middle. CDR3 in amino acids: CAWKGSANIQYF. CDR3 DNA: TGTGCCTGGAAGGGGTCTGCGAACATTCAGTACTTC.

This sequence joins TRBV27 and TRBJ1-2; TRBD1 matches 8 bases. The CDR3 spans 16 residues. V lost 4 bases, J lost 3 bases, and 10 bases stayed unmatched. Germline V CDR1 and CDR2: MNHEY, SMNVEV (reference sequence). The CDR3 DNA follows: TGTGCCAGCAGTTCGACCGACAGGGGACGAGACTATGGCTACACCTTC. Its protein is CASSSTDRGRDYGYTF.